This T cell receptor beta chain was retrieved from a study of shared clonotypes between healthy human individuals. TCRdb keeps only in-frame clones here, not all; method: immunoSEQ multiplex PCR. The table includes about 1.5 million clones, roughly 98% detected once. CDR1 and CDR2 from the germline V gene are SGHAT and FQNNGV. CDR3 length equals 16 residues. V lost 1 base and J lost 4; bases outside the gene matches: 7. The specimen was naive CD4+ T cells sorted from blood. Subset noted: CD45RA+ positively selected. The chain couples TRBV11-2 to TRBJ2-5, with 9 bases matching TRBD1. This clonotype was sampled from a man under 40 in good health. Written as DNA, the CDR3 is TGTGCCAGCAGCTTAGGAAGACAGGGGGGGATAGAGACCCAGTACTTC. Its protein product is CASSLGRQGGIETQYF.